This TCR beta chain appears in the sequencing data of a study of T-cell memory formation after mild COVID-19 (dated by TCRdb to the early 2020s). At the level of the whole study: TCR sequence clusters from the two donors were largely donor specific. Longitudinal TCRalpha and TCRbeta repertoire sequencing tracked T-cell clones expanding and contracting after mild COVID-19 in a couple of donors. Two young, previously healthy adult volunteers, one female and one male, were included in the cohort.

Including cysteine and phenylalanine, the CDR3 has 14 amino acids. Of the read, only the CDR3 DNA is kept; its 42 bases are in frame from base 1. At the junction V is shortened by 0 bases and J by 7 bases, with 10 bases in between. The germline V gene (reference sequence) provides CDR1 SEHNR and CDR2 FQNEAQ. The investigation overall reported the following: The study covered only a couple of mild cases, and larger cohorts including severe cases with pre-infection samples were considered necessary. The detection of some responding clones in pre-infection memory suggests that pre-existing cross-reactive memory T cells joined the SARS-CoV-2 response. SARS-CoV-2 specificity of the second-wave clones peaking on day 37 was not confirmed. Balanced CD4/CD8 phenotypes were observed for clones contracting from day 15 to 85, whereas a bias towards CD4+ was observed for a second wave of clones expanding from day 15 to 37. Contracting CD4+ clones turned up mainly in the CM and EM memory subsets, whereas EMRA was where CD8+ clones were enriched.

A word on this clonotype: Which antigen it targets is not known. No much larger clone is present one base from it, and per-base qualities are unavailable.

Ficoll-Paque density gradient centrifugation was the method used to isolate PBMCs. Sequencing used an Illumina NovaSeq 6000. TCRalpha and TCRbeta cDNA libraries were constructed by 5'RACE with constant-segment primers, with sample barcodes and unique molecular identifiers being introduced. Trizol reagent was used to extract RNA from every sample. The libraries were amplified in two PCR steps, and the second step added a second sample barcode and Illumina TruSeq adapters. The libraries were sequenced on an Illumina NovaSeq using 2 x 150 bp paired-end reads. The authors' pipeline ran thus. With migec v1.2.7, reads were demultiplexed and then collapsed into UMI-guided consensus sequences. Using mixcr v2.1.11, the UMI consensuses were aligned to TRA and TRB V and J templates and assembled into clonotypes. Clonotypes were classified as expanded or contracted when called significant by both edgeR and NoisET, with noise models trained on biological replicates. For edgeR calls, a false discovery rate-adjusted p below 0.01 and a log2 fold-change threshold of 1 were applied. As an exploratory analysis of dynamics, max-normalized trajectories of the 1000 most abundant clonotypes were examined with PCA combined with hierarchical clustering. Separately sequenced CD4+ and CD8+ repertoires were used to assign the CD4 or CD8 phenotype of responding clones. Starting from the raw public reads, TCRdb applied fastp trimming at Q25, assembled clones with MiXCR and retained in-frame beta chains. One record per CDR3 amino acid sequence lists the most common genes and DNA. TCRdb, not the authors, supplied the V and J calls. The sample table lists hundreds of thousands of distinct CDR3 sequences, roughly 21% of them with a count of one. Clones ranked in the top ten supply about an eighth of the sample.

This chain is built from TRBV7-9 and TRBJ2-1; the D gene cannot be named for sure. The sequencing sample was made of PBMCs or a T cell subset sorted from them (not recorded which). The TCR sequence derives from an adult woman who had mild COVID-19 (a few samples of this study predate the infection). The sample titles of this study are shuffled in the database, so cell type and time point are left out; the donor was told from shared clones. The DNA is as follows: TGTGCCAGCAGCTTAGCGACACCGAGGAATGAGCAGTTCTTC. Translation gives CASSLATPRNEQFF.